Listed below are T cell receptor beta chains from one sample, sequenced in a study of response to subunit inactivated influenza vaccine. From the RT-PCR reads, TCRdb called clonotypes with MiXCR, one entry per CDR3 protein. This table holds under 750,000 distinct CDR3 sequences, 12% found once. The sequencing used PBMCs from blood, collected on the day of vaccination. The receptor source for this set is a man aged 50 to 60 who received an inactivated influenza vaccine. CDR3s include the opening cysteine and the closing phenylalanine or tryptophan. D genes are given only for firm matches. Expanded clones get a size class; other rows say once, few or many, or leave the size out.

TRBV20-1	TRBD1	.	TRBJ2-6	CSARDDRVSGANVLTF	TGCAGTGCTAGAGATGACAGGGTTAGTGGGGCCAACGTCCTGACTTTC
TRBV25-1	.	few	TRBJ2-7	CASSDLGTRYEQYF	TGTGCCAGCAGTGATCTAGGGACGAGATACGAGCAGTACTTC
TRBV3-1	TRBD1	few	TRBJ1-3	CASSLYSGTDLRNTIYF	TGTGCCAGCAGCCTGTATTCCGGGACAGATCTTCGAAACACCATATATTTT
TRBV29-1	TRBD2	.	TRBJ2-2	CSHRGTSGTGELFF	TGCAGTCATCGGGGAACTAGCGGCACCGGGGAGCTGTTTTTT
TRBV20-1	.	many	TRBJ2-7	CSARWGGAYEQYF	TGCAGTGCTAGGTGGGGGGGGGCTTACGAGCAGTACTTC
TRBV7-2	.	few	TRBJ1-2	CASSLDRVLGGYTF	TGTGCCAGCAGCTTAGATAGGGTCCTCGGTGGCTACACCTTC
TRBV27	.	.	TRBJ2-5	CASSRDRRYQETQYF	TGTGCCAGCAGTCGGGACCGCCGGTACCAAGAGACCCAGTACTTC
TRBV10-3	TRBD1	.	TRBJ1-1	CAIKLSDREWSEAFF	TGTGCCATCAAACTTTCGGACAGGGAATGGTCTGAAGCTTTCTTT
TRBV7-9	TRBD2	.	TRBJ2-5	CASSLRLAGAETQYF	TGTGCCAGCAGCCTCCGACTAGCGGGCGCAGAGACCCAGTACTTC
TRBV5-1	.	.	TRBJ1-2	CASSGSGINYGYTF	TGCGCCAGCAGCGGTTCAGGCATTAACTATGGCTACACCTTC
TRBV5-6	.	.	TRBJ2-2	CASSLQRTGELFF	TGTGCCAGCAGCTTGCAACGCACCGGGGAGCTGTTTTTT
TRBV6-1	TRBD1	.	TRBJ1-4	CASSDDQGVVEKLFF	TGTGCCAGCAGTGATGACCAGGGGGTTGTTGAAAAACTGTTTTTT
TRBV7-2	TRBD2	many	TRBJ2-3	CASSSRTSGMWTDTQYF	TGTGCCAGCAGCTCTAGGACTAGCGGGATGTGGACAGATACGCAGTATTTT
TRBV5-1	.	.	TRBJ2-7	CASSFQGRYEQYF	TGCGCCAGCAGCTTTCAGGGACGGTACGAGCAGTACTTC
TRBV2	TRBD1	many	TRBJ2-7	CASSLGQAGIYEQYF	TGTGCCAGCAGCCTAGGACAGGCCGGAATCTACGAGCAGTACTTC
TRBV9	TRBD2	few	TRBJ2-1	CASSKVSSGGYNEQFF	TGTGCCAGCAGCAAAGTTTCTAGCGGGGGCTACAATGAGCAGTTCTTC
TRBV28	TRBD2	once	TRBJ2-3	CASSLGGRSPDTQYF	TGTGCCAGCAGTTTGGGCGGGAGGTCCCCAGATACGCAGTATTTT
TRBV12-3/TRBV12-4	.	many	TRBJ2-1	CASRTHGRGQGIYNEQFF	TGTGCCAGCAGAACGCACGGGAGGGGACAGGGAATCTACAATGAGCAGTTCTTC
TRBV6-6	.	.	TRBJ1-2	CASSPGVWGYTF	TGTGCCAGCAGCCCGGGAGTTTGGGGCTACACCTTC
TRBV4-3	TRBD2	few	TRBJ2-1	CASSQDPSGVLYNEQFF	TGCGCCAGCAGCCAAGACCCTAGCGGGGTTTTATACAATGAGCAGTTCTTC
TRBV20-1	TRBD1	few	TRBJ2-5	CSAFGTGGADWETQYF	TGCAGTGCCTTCGGGACAGGGGGCGCCGATTGGGAGACCCAGTACTTC
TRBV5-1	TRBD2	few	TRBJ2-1	CASSLRAAGENEQFF	TGCGCCAGCAGCTTGAGGGCAGCGGGAGAGAATGAGCAGTTCTTC
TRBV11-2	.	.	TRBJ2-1	CASSQRGTLYNEQFF	TGTGCCAGCAGCCAGCGAGGGACCCTGTACAATGAGCAGTTCTTC
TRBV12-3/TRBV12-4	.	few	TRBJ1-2	CASSHTNYGYTF	TGTGCCAGCAGTCATACTAACTATGGCTACACCTTC
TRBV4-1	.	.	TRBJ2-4	CASSQGRAGPRSGNIQYF	.
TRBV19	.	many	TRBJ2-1	CASSMEGSSNEQFF	TGTGCCAGTAGTATGGAGGGAAGTAGCAATGAGCAGTTCTTC
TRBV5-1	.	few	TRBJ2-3	CASSVFRENTDTQYF	TGCGCCAGCAGCGTTTTCAGGGAAAACACAGATACGCAGTATTTT
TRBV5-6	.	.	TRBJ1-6	CASSFLSARGNSPLHF	TGTGCCAGCAGCTTCTTGTCTGCCCGAGGGAATTCACCCCTCCACTTT
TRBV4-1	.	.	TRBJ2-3	CASSQSYRVGDTQYF	TGCGCCAGCAGCCAATCCTACAGGGTGGGAGATACGCAGTATTTT
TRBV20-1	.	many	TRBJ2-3	CSALQGITDTQYF	TGCAGTGCCTTGCAGGGGATCACAGATACGCAGTATTTT
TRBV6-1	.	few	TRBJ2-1	CASSEVGPQFF	TGTGCCAGCAGTGAGGTGGGTCCCCAGTTCTTC
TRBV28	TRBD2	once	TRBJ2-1	CASSLALGLAGGGEQFF	TGTGCCAGCAGTTTGGCCCTCGGACTAGCGGGAGGCGGTGAGCAGTTCTTC
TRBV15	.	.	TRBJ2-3	CATSPLGWGFGPDTQYF	TGTGCCACCAGCCCCCTAGGGTGGGGTTTCGGGCCAGATACGCAGTATTTT
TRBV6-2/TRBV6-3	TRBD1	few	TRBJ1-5	CASNQDRGSSNQPQHF	TGTGCCAGCAACCAAGACAGGGGGAGTAGCAATCAGCCCCAGCATTTT
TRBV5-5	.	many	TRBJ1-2	CASSPGAAIPANYGYTF	TGTGCCAGCAGCCCAGGAGCAGCTATCCCAGCTAACTATGGCTACACCTTC
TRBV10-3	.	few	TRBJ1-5	CAIREGQGSNQPQHF	TGTGCCATCAGGGAAGGGCAGGGTAGCAATCAGCCCCAGCATTTT
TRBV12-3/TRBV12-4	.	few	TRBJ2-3	CASSLRSSRTDTQYF	TGTGCCAGCAGTTTACGTAGCTCCCGCACAGATACGCAGTATTTT
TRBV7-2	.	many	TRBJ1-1	CASSVNIGGSYEAFF	TGTGCCAGCAGCGTTAACATCGGGGGCAGCTATGAAGCTTTCTTT
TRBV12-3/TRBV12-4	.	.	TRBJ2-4	CASSLWERLNIQYF	TGTGCCAGCAGTTTGTGGGAAAGGTTGAACATTCAGTACTTC
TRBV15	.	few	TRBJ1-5	CATSSLSWGNQPQHF	TGTGCCACCAGCAGCCTGAGCTGGGGAAATCAGCCCCAGCATTTT
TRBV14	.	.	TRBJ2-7	CASSPTSRPYEQYF	TGTGCCAGCAGCCCTACTAGCAGGCCCTACGAGCAGTACTTC
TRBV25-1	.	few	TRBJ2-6	CASSDGDSGANVLTF	TGTGCCAGCAGTGACGGGGACTCTGGGGCCAACGTCCTGACTTTC
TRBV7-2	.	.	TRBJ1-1	CASSQGSLEAFF	TGTGCCAGCAGCCAGGGGTCACTTGAAGCTTTCTTT
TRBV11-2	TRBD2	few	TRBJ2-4	CGLAADIQYF	TGTGGACTAGCGGCGGACATTCAGTACTTC
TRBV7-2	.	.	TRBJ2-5	CASSPRTGPGTQYF	TGTGCCAGCAGCCCCCGGACTGGCCCCGGGACCCAGTACTTC
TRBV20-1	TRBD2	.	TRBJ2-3	CSAFNLAGATDTQYF	TGCAGTGCTTTCAATTTAGCGGGAGCAACAGATACGCAGTATTTT
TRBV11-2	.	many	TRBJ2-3	CASSLVGGVADTQYF	TGTGCCAGCAGCTTAGTTGGAGGAGTCGCAGATACGCAGTATTTT
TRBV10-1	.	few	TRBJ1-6	CASSEAGINSPLHF	TGCGCCAGCAGTGAAGCAGGAATAAATTCACCCCTCCACTTT
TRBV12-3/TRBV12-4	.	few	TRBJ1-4	CASTRGGGNEKLFF	TGTGCCAGCACCCGTGGCGGGGGAAATGAAAAACTGTTTTTT
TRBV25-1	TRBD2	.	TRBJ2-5	CASLAGGGETQYF	TGTGCCAGCCTAGCGGGAGGGGGGGAGACCCAGTACTTC
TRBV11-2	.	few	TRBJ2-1	CASSQKRWPVNEQFF	TGTGCCAGCAGCCAAAAACGATGGCCTGTCAATGAGCAGTTCTTC
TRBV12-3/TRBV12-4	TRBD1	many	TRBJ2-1	CASTKDRGLINEQFF	TGTGCCAGCACCAAAGACAGGGGGTTGATCAATGAGCAATTCTTC
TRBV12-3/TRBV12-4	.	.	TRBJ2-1	CASSWALSSYNEQFF	TGTGCCAGCAGTTGGGCTTTGAGCTCCTACAATGAGCAGTTCTTC
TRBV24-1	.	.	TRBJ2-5	CATRGSGRQETQYF	TGTGCCACCAGAGGATCAGGGAGGCAAGAGACCCAGTACTTC